The clone carrying this TCR beta chain registers medium-sized by frequency. Its target is not known. This sample stems from a study of CD8 T cells in cerebrospinal fluid in Alzheimer's disease. Findings and caveats of the study: Patients with mild cognitive impairment or Alzheimer's disease had a larger top CSF clone percentage than controls.

TCRdb reprocessed the 10x single-cell sequencing reads and stores each CDR3 protein as one record, lacking DNA. This sample carries roughly 980 distinct CDR3 sequences, with 8.5% to 10% going to the ten biggest clones. The germline V gene encodes CDR1 SGHAT and CDR2 FQNNGV. CDR3 length equals 18 residues. The chain has TRBV11-2 and TRBJ1-2; the D call of TRBD1 rests on TCRdb alone, since no DNA is present to check it. Sequenced sample: cerebrospinal fluid. This TCR was recovered from a human donor in good health. CDR3 region: CASSLVAGQGAANYGYTF.